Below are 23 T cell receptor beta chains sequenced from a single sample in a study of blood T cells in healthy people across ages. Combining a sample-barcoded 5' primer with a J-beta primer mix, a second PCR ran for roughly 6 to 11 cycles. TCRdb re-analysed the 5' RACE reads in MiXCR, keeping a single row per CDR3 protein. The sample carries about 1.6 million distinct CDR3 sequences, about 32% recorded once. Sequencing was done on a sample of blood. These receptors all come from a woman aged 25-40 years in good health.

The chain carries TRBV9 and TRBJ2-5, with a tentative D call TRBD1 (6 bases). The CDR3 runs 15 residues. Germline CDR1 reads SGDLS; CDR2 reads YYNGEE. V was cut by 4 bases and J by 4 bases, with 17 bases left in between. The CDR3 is CASSLRGTYRETQYF. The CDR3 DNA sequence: TGTGCCAGCAGCCTAAGGGGGACGTATAGAGAGACCCAGTACTTC.

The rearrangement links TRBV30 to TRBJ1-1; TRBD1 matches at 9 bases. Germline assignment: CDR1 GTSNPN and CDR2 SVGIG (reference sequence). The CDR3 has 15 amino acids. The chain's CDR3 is CARTGGDLLNTEAFF. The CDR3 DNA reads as TGTGCGCGAACAGGGGGCGATCTCTTGAACACTGAAGCTTTCTTT.

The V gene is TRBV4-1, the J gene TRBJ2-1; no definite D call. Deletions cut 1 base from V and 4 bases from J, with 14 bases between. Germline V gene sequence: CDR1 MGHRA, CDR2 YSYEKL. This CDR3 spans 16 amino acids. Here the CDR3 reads CASSQVRQDQYNEQFF. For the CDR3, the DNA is TGCGCCAGCAGCCAAGTCAGGCAGGACCAATACAATGAGCAGTTCTTC.

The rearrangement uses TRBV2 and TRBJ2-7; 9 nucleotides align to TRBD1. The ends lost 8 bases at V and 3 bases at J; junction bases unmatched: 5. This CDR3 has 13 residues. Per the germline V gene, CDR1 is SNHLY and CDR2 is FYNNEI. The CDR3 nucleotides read TGTGCCAGCGGACAGGGGATTTTCTACGAGCAGTACTTC. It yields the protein CASGQGIFYEQYF.

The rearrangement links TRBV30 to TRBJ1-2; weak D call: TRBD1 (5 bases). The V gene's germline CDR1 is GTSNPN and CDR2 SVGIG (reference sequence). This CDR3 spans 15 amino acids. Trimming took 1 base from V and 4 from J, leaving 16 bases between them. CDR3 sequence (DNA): TGTGCCTGGAGTGCTACAGGATTTTCTAGCTATGGCTACACCTTC. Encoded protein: CAWSATGFSSYGYTF.

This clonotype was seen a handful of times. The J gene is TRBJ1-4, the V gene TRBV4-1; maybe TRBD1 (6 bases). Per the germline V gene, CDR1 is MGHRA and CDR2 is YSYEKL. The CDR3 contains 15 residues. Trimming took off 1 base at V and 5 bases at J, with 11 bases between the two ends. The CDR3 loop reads CASSQGQAPNEKLFF. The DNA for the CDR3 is TGCGCCAGCAGCCAAGGACAGGCCCCAAATGAAAAACTGTTTTTT.

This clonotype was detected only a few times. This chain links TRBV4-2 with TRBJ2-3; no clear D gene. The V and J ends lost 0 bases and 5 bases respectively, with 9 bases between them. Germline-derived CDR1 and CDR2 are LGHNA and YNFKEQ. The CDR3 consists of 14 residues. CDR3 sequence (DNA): TGTGCCAGCAGCCAAGATCTGGGAATAGATACGCAGTATTTT. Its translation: CASSQDLGIDTQYF.

The chain's CDR3 is CASSPKLGLAAFGGQFF. In DNA, the CDR3 is TGTGCCAGCAGCCCAAAGTTAGGCCTAGCGGCCTTCGGGGGGCAGTTCTTC. This chain joins TRBV14 and TRBJ2-1; 7 nucleotides match TRBD2. The CDR3 spans 17 residues. V trimming: 4 bases; J trimming: 12 bases; junction bases outside the gene matches: 21. Looked up from germline, CDR1 is SGHDN and CDR2 is FVKESK.

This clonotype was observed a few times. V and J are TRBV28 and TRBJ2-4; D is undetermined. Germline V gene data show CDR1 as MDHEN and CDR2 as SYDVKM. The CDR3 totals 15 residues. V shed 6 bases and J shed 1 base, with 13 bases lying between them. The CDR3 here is CASRFGRLAKNIQYF. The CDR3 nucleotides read TGTGCCAGCAGGTTTGGGCGCTTGGCCAAAAACATTCAGTACTTC.

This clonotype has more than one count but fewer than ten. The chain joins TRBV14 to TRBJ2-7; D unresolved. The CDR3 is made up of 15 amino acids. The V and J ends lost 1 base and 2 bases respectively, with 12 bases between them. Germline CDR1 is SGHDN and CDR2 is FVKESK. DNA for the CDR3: TGTGCCAGCAGCCAAGGACCGTTGCTCACCTACGAGCAGTACTTC. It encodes CASSQGPLLTYEQYF.

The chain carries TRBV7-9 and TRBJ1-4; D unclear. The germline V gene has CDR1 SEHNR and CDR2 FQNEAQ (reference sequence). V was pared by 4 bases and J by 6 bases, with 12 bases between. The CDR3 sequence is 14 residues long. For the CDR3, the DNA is TGTGCCAGCAGCTCCCCGGGGTACTATGAAAAACTGTTTTTT. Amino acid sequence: CASSSPGYYEKLFF.

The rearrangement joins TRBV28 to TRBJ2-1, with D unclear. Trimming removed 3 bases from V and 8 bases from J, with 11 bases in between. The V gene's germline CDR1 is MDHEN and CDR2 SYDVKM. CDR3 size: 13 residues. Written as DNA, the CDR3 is TGTGCCAGCAGTTTCCCCTATGGCCATGAGCAGTTCTTC. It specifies CASSFPYGHEQFF. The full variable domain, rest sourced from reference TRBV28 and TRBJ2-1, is DVKVTQSSRYLVKRTGEKVFLECVQDMDHENMFWYRQDPGLGLRLIYFSYDVKMKEKGDIPEGYSVSREKKERFSLILESASTNQTSMYLCASSFPYGHEQFFGPGTRLTVL.

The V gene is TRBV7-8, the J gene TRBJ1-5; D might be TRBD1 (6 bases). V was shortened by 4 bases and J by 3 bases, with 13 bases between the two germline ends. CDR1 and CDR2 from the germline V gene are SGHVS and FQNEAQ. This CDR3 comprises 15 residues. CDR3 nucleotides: TGTGCCAGCAGCTCGAGGCAGGGGAACAATCAGCCCCAGCATTTT. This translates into CASSSRQGNNQPQHF.

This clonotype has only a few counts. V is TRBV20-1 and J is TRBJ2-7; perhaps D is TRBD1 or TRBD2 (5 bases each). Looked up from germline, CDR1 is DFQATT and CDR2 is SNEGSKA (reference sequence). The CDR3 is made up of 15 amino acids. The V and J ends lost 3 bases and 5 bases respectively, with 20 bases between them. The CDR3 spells CSASSRQGALDEQYF. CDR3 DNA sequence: TGCAGTGCTAGCTCCCGGCAGGGAGCCTTGGACGAGCAGTACTTC.

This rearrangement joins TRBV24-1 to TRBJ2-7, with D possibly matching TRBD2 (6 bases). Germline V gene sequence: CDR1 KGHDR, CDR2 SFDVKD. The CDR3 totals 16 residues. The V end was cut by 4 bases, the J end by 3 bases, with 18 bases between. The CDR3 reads CATSEPGRSVLYEQYF. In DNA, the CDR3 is TGTGCCACCAGTGAACCCGGGAGAAGCGTCCTCTACGAGCAGTACTTC.

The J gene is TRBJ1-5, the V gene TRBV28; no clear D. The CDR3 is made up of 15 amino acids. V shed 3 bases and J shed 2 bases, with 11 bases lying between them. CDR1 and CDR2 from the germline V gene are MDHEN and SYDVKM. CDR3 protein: CASSFPRTGNQPQHF. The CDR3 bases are TGTGCCAGCAGTTTTCCCAGGACTGGCAATCAGCCCCAGCATTTT. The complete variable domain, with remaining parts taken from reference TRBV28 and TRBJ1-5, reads DVKVTQSSRYLVKRTGEKVFLECVQDMDHENMFWYRQDPGLGLRLIYFSYDVKMKEKGDIPEGYSVSREKKERFSLILESASTNQTSMYLCASSFPRTGNQPQHFGDGTRLSIL.

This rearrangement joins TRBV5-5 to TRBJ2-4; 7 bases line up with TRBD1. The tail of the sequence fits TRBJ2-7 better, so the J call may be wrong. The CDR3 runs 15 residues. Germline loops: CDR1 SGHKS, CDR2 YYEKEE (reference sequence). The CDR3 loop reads CASSAEQGPRYEQYF. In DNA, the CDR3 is TGTGCCAGCAGCGCGGAACAGGGGCCCCGTTACGAGCAGTACTTC.

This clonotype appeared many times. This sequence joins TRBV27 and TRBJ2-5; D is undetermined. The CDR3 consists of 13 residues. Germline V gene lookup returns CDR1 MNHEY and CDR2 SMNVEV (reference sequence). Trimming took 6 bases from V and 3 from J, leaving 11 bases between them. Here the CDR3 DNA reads TGTGCCAGCAGAAGGACCGGCGAAGAGACCCAGTACTTC. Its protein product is CASRRTGEETQYF.

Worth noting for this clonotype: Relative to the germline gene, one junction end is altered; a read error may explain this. The CDR3 loop is CSARGRLGQGDYEQYF. In DNA form, the CDR3 reads TGTAGTGCTAGAGGGCGGCTGGGACAGGGGGACTACGAGCAGTACTTC. The chain has TRBV20-1 and TRBJ2-7; 11 nucleotides align to TRBD1. From germline, CDR1 is DFQATT and CDR2 SNEGSKA (reference sequence). The CDR3 is 16 residues long.

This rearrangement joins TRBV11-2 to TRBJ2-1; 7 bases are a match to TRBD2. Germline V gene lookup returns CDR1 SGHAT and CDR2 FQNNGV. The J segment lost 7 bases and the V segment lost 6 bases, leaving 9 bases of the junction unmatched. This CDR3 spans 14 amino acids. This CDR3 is CASRDPGAGNEQFF. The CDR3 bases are TGTGCCAGCAGGGACCCGGGAGCGGGGAATGAGCAGTTCTTC.

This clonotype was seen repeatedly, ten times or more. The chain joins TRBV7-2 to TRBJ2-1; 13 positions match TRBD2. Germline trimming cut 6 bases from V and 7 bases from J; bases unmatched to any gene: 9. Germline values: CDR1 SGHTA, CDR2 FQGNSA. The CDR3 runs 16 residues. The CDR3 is CASRTLAGGQLNEQFF. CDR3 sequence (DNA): TGTGCCAGCAGGACACTAGCGGGGGGGCAGTTGAATGAGCAGTTCTTC.

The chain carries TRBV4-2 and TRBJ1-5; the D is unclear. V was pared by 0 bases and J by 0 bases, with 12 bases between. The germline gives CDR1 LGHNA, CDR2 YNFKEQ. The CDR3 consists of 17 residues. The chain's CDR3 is CASSQDASTNSNQPQHF. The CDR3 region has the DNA TGTGCCAGCAGCCAAGATGCGTCGACAAATAGCAATCAGCCCCAGCATTTT.

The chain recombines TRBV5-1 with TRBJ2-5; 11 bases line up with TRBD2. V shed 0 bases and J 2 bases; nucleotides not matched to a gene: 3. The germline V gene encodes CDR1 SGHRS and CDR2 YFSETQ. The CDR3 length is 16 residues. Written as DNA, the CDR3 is TGCGCCAGCAGCTTGGTGGGGACTAGCGGACAAGAGACCCAGTACTTC. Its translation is CASSLVGTSGQETQYF.